This T cell receptor (beta chain) was sequenced during a study of blood T cell repertoires in COVID-19. Measured with immunoSEQ multiplex PCR; TCRdb has only the in-frame clones, and not every one. This sample carries 200,000 to 250,000 clones, around 90% of them seen once, and the ten largest clones take more than 13%. This clone appeared a single time. Sequenced material: PBMCs or T cells enriched from blood (not recorded which). The source is a man aged 30 to 45 who had been exposed to COVID-19.

In DNA, the CDR3 is TGTGCCAGCAGCTTAGGGGGGACAGGGTATTTGAACACTGAAGCTTTCTTT. This translates into CASSLGGTGYLNTEAFF. This sequence joins TRBV5-5 and TRBJ1-1; 9 bases line up with TRBD1. V lost 2 bases, J lost 0 bases, and 8 bases stayed unmatched. This CDR3 spans 17 amino acids. The germline V gene encodes CDR1 SGHKS and CDR2 YYEKEE (reference sequence).